The T cell receptor beta chain under discussion was sequenced for a study of resident and recirculating memory T cells in vitiligo. Study-level information: Samples were epidermis from two lesional and two nonlesional sites, plus PBMCs.

Clones were read by immunoSEQ multiplex PCR, and TCRdb kept only the in-frame ones, dropping some. Here the sample spans about 76,000 clones, under 95% being singletons. The receptor was derived from a male donor with vitiligo. The sequenced sample was blood.

DNA for the CDR3: TGCGCCAGCAGCCCAGGGACAGGGGAGACAGATACGCAGTATTTT. Protein: CASSPGTGETDTQYF. This chain connects TRBV4-3 to TRBJ2-3; TRBD1 matches 10 bases. This CDR3 is 15 amino acids long. From germline, CDR1 is LGHNA and CDR2 YSLEER. V gave up 4 bases and J gave up 3 bases; unmatched junction bases: 4.